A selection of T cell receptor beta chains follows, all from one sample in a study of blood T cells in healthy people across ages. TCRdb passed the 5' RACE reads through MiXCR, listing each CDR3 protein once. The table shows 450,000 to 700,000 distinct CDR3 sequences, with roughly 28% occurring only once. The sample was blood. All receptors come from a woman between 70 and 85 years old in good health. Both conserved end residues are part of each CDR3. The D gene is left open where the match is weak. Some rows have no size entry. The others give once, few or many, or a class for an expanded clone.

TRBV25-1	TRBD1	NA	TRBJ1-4	CASSPTGGFEKLFF	TGTGCCAGCAGCCCGACAGGGGGCTTTGAAAAACTGTTTTTT
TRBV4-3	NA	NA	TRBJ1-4	CASSQRGGTNEKLFF	TGCGCCAGCAGCCAACGGGGAGGAACTAATGAAAAACTGTTTTTT
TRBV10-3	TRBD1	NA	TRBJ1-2	CAISYRGQDGYTF	TGTGCCATCAGCTACAGGGGACAAGATGGCTACACCTTC
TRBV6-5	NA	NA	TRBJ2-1	CASSPPQASDEQFF	TGTGCCAGCAGCCCTCCACAGGCGAGTGATGAACAGTTCTTC
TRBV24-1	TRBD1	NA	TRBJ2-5	CATKDREETQYF	TGTGCCACTAAGGACAGGGAAGAGACCCAGTACTTC
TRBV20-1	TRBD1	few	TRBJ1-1	CSATPGQGRYTEAFF	TGCAGTGCTACCCCGGGACAGGGGAGGTACACTGAAGCTTTCTTT
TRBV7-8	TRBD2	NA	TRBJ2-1	CASSPRTSGGYEQFF	TGTGCCAGCAGCCCGCGGACTAGCGGGGGCTATGAGCAGTTCTTC
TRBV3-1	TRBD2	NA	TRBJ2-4	CASSHLASGGYIQYF	TGTGCCAGCAGCCACCTGGCTAGCGGGGGATACATTCAGTACTTC
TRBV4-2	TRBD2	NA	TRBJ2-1	CASSQWRGSSYNEQFF	TGTGCCAGCAGCCAATGGCGGGGGAGCTCCTACAATGAGCAGTTCTTC
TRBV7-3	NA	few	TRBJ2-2	CASSLEITGELFF	TGTGCCAGCAGCTTAGAAATCACCGGGGAGCTGTTTTTT
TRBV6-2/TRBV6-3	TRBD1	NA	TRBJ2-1	CASSYGTGGLREQFF	TGTGCCAGCAGTTACGGGACAGGGGGCTTGAGGGAGCAGTTCTTC
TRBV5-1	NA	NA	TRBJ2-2	CASSLGGSDAGELFF	TGCGCCAGCAGCTTGGGGGGATCGGACGCCGGGGAGCTGTTTTTT
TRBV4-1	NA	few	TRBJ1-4	CASSQDPVQNEKLFF	TGCGCCAGCAGCCAAGACCCGGTCCAAAATGAAAAACTGTTTTTT
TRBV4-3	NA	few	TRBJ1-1	CASSQSWSTEAFF	TGCGCCAGCAGCCAAAGCTGGAGCACTGAAGCTTTCTTT
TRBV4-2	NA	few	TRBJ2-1	CAGSQGSQTYNEQFF	TGTGCCGGCAGCCAAGGCTCCCAGACGTACAATGAGCAGTTCTTC
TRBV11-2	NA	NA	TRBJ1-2	CASSSERGNYGYTF	TGTGCCAGCAGCTCCGAGAGGGGGAACTATGGCTACACCTTC
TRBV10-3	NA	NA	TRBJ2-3	CAISESRSTDTQYF	TGTGCCATCAGTGAGTCGAGGAGCACAGATACGCAGTATTTT
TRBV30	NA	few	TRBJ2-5	CAWSVSGETQYF	TGTGCCTGGAGTGTGAGTGGAGAGACCCAGTACTTC
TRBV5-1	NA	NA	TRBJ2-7	CASSLPVNQEQYF	TGCGCCAGCAGCTTGCCCGTAAACCAGGAGCAGTACTTC
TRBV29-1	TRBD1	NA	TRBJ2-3	CSVVRQGRGDTQYF	TGCAGCGTTGTAAGACAGGGCCGGGGAGATACGCAGTATTTT
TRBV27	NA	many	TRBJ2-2	CASRFAGELFF	TGTGCCAGCAGGTTTGCCGGGGAGCTGTTTTTT
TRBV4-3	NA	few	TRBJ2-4	CASNQAHQRENIQYF	TGCGCCAGCAACCAAGCCCACCAAAGGGAAAACATTCAGTACTTC
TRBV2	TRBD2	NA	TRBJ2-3	CASSRERGTAGGPSDTQYF	TGTGCCAGCAGCCGCGAAAGGGGGACGGCGGGGGGGCCCTCAGATACGCAGTATTTT
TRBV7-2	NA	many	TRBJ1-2	CASSLGTSNYGYTF	TGTGCCAGCAGCTTGGGGACTTCAAACTATGGCTACACCTTC
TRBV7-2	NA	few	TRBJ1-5	CASSQSAGNLNQPQHF	TGTGCCAGCAGTCAATCGGCAGGGAACCTCAATCAGCCCCAGCATTTT
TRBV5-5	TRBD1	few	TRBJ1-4	CASSSRTGLNEKLFF	TGTGCCAGCAGCTCCCGGACAGGCTTGAACGAAAAACTGTTTTTT
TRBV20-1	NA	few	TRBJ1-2	CSASTGLSYGYTF	TGCAGTGCTAGCACAGGGCTCAGCTATGGCTACACCTTC
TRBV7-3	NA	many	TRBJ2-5	CASSGSIQETQYF	TGTGCCAGCAGCGGGTCGATCCAAGAGACCCAGTACTTC
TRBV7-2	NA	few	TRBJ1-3	CASRGEYTIYF	TGTGCCAGCAGGGGGGAGTACACCATATATTTT
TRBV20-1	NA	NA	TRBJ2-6	CSATTSGPNSGANVLTF	TGCAGTGCAACGACGTCAGGGCCCAACTCTGGGGCCAACGTCCTGACTTTC
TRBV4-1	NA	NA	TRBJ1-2	CASSQAAQGNYGYTF	TGCGCCAGCAGCCAGGCTGCACAGGGAAACTATGGCTACACCTTC